What follows describes a single T cell receptor (beta chain). TCRdb recomputed calls from the 5' RACE reads with MiXCR, one row per CDR3 protein. The profile covers 550,000 to 700,000 distinct CDR3 sequences, with 21% appearing a single time and 4% to 5.5% taken by the ten largest. The record originates from a study of identical twins. The CDR3 sequence is 15 residues long. Per germline, CDR1 DFQATT and CDR2 SNEGSKA (reference sequence). V lost 0 bases to trimming and J lost 4 bases, with 13 bases between them. This sample also belongs to another study, concerning T cells expressing NK-cell markers.

The V gene is TRBV20-1, the J gene TRBJ2-1; D uncertain. Sequencing used PBMCs. This receptor was taken from a woman under 30 in good health. The CDR3 is CSARDTLGSYNEQFF. DNA for the CDR3: TGCAGTGCTAGAGATACCCTAGGAAGTTACAATGAGCAGTTCTTC.